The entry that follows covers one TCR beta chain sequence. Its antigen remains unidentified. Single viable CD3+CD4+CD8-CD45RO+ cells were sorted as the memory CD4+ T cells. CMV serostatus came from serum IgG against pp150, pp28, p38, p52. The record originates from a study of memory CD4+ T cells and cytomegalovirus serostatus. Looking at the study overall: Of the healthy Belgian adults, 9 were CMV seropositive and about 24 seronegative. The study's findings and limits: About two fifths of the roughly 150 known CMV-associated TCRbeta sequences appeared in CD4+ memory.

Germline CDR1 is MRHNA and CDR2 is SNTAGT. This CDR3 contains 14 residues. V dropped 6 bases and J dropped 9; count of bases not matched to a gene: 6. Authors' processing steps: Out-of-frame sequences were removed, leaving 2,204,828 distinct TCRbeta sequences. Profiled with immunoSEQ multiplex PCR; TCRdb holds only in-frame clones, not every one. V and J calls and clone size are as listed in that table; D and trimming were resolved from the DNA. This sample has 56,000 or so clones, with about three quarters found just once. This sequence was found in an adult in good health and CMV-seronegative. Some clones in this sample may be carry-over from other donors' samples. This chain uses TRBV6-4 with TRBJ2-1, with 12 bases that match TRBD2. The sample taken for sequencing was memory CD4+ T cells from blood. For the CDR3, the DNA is TGTGCCAGCAGAGGACTAGCGGGATTCGGTGAGCAGTTCTTC. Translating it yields CASRGLAGFGEQFF.